The T cell receptor beta chain described here comes from a study of T cells after yellow fever vaccination. Study conclusions and caveats: Abundant clonotypes (contaminants from the bulk population) could be present in FACS-sorted repertoires.

The CDR3 spans 14 residues. The V gene's germline CDR1 is LGHDT and CDR2 YNNKEL (reference sequence). V was cut by 1 base and J by 7 bases, with 11 bases left in between. This clonotype was seen a handful of times. Antigen unknown. TCRdb analysed the 5' RACE reads with MiXCR anew, one entry per CDR3 protein. The sample has some 600,000 distinct CDR3 sequences; approximately 13% are singletons. The starting material was PBMCs, obtained on the day of the yellow fever booster vaccination. This chain joins TRBV3-1 and TRBJ1-5, with a tentative D call TRBD1 (6 bases). The TCR comes from a man aged 25-40 years who received the YFV17D yellow fever vaccine. The CDR3 loop is CASSQAGGQQPQHF. The CDR3 bases are TGTGCCAGCAGCCAAGCCGGGGGGCAACAGCCCCAGCATTTT.